This TCR beta chain was obtained from a study of post-analysis software for immune sequencing data. On the study more broadly: Progressive-relapsing, secondary progressive and relapsing-remitting multiple sclerosis were among the disease courses included. Whole-study results and caveats: Included in a set of a handful of TRBV segments more frequent in patients than controls were TRBV5-6, TRBV5-1 and TRBV20-1.

Unique molecular identifiers featured in each of the TCR beta cDNA libraries. A few hundred thousand cDNA molecules came from around 1 to 10 million T cells. One entry per CDR3 protein results from TCRdb running MiXCR on the PCR reads. The table lists roughly 800,000 distinct CDR3 sequences, about 27% of them singletons. CDR3 length: 13 amino acids. Germline CDR1 MDHEN, CDR2 SYDVKM. V lost 9 bases to trimming and J lost 3 bases; unmatched junction nucleotides: 4. Concerning this clonotype: Antigen unknown.

V is TRBV28 and J is TRBJ2-3; 9 bases map to TRBD1. The sequence derives from a girl between 10 and 17 years old with multiple sclerosis. The sequenced sample was blood. The CDR3 region is CASHRGLTDTQYF. The CDR3 bases are TGTGCCAGTCACAGGGGGCTAACAGATACGCAGTATTTT.